This T cell receptor (beta chain) appears in the sequencing data of a study of cytomegalovirus exposure and HLA in healthy donors. General observations from the study: Rare TCR sequences dominated, though some public TCRs recurred in many donors. Listed as cytomegalovirus-associated were around 160 TCR beta chains. For most TCR beta V segments, an earlier analysis put the productive rate at about 87% or about 30% of the time.

PCR primers comprised 60 Vbeta and 13 Jbeta primers. The table came from immunoSEQ multiplex PCR; TCRdb's copy has only in-frame clones and leaves some out. The table shows approximately 93,000 clones, with nearly 80% occurring only once. To note about this clone: What it binds is not known.

Sequencing used PBMCs. The TCR comes from a woman aged 40 to 50 in good health and CMV-seronegative.

The CDR3 coding sequence is TGTGCCAGCGTCTCCCGGGACAACAATGAGCAGTTCTTC. It translates to CASVSRDNNEQFF. The genes are TRBV5-4 and TRBJ2-1; maybe TRBD1 (6 bases). In germline, CDR1 is SGHNT, CDR2 YYREEE (reference sequence). The V gene lost 7 bases and the J gene lost 5 bases, with 13 bases spanning the gap. This CDR3 is 13 amino acids long. The full variable domain, completed using reference TRBV5-4 and TRBJ2-1, is ETGVTQSPTHLIKTRGQQVTLRCSSQSGHNTVSWYQQALGQGPQFIFQYYREEENGRGNFPPRFSGLQFPNYSSELNVNALELDDSALYLCASVSRDNNEQFFGPGTRLTVL.